The following is a T cell receptor beta chain sequence with its context. This record belongs to a study of blood T cell repertoires in COVID-19. For the study at large: Whether acute or convalescent, the COVID-19 samples came from the United States, Italy and Spain. PBMCs, B-cell-depleted T cells, or T cells were the source of the cDNA or gDNA that made up the material.

In the study's own analysis: Amplifying reference gene primers gave estimates of nucleated cell counts. Method: immunoSEQ multiplex PCR; TCRdb's copy keeps in-frame clones and lacks some. That table is the source of V, J and clone size, and D and trimming were worked out from the DNA. The sample lists 110,000 or so clones, 60% to 85% seen once, with about 4.5% in the top ten. Germline V CDR1 and CDR2: SGHRS, YFSETQ. The V end was cut by 0 bases, the J end by 3 bases, with 13 bases between. This CDR3 comprises 16 residues. The gene calls are TRBV5-1 and TRBJ2-1; TRBD1 is a possible D gene (6 bases). The origin of this receptor is a human donor in a cohort sampled during active or convalescent COVID-19. Source material: peripheral blood. CDR3 in DNA: TGCGCCAGCAGCTTGGAACAGGGTATCGGCTACAATGAGCAGTTCTTC. The encoded protein is CASSLEQGIGYNEQFF.